This is a list of T cell receptor beta chains from one sample in a study of identical twins. TCRdb analysed the 5' RACE reads with MiXCR anew, one entry per CDR3 protein. The sample records around 680,000 distinct CDR3 sequences, 8.6% being singletons. The same data also went into a second study, on yellow fever vaccine responses in identical twins.

Material for sequencing was PBMCs. The receptors were sampled from a young woman in good health. The CDR3 runs from the conserved cysteine through the conserved F or W.

j_call	v_call	cdr3_aa
TRBJ1-2	TRBV30	CAWSVIPQPLKNGYTF
TRBJ2-1	TRBV6-1	CASSPGPAGYNEQFF
TRBJ2-3	TRBV4-3	CASSQDPAYSGSLPDTQYF
TRBJ2-2	TRBV15	CATSTGWDSGEDGELFF
TRBJ2-3	TRBV4-1	CASSLGQGTPDTQYF
TRBJ2-1	TRBV7-2	CASSLGSAGEQFF
TRBJ2-2	TRBV7-9	CASSSRQSTGELFF
TRBJ2-3	TRBV12-3/TRBV12-4	CASSNSGRALTDTQYF
TRBJ1-5	TRBV10-3	CAITEDRGNQPQHF
TRBJ2-2	TRBV24-1	CATSEYRAGELFF
TRBJ1-1	TRBV10-1	CASRAGTGGLMNTEAFF
TRBJ2-3	TRBV7-8	CASSLVLRESTDTQYF
TRBJ2-3	TRBV29-1	CSVEGRTDTQYF
TRBJ2-3	TRBV4-1	CASSPTPGTSVTDTQYF
TRBJ2-3	TRBV20-1	CSARASGAGTDTQYF
TRBJ2-2	TRBV12-3/TRBV12-4	CASSLVVVTGELFF
TRBJ2-5	TRBV7-9	CASSFDTLQETQYF
TRBJ2-7	TRBV14	CASSQSGTGDYEQYF
TRBJ1-4	TRBV27	CASSLSAGNEKLFF
TRBJ2-5	TRBV6-1	CASSDQTGGQETQYF
TRBJ2-1	TRBV12-3/TRBV12-4	CASRGLAVYNEQFF
TRBJ1-1	TRBV24-1	CATRGTGDPEAFF
TRBJ2-7	TRBV7-9	CASSSPIGTGDPYEQYF
TRBJ2-3	TRBV3-1	CASSQGLAGLLDTQYF
TRBJ2-3	TRBV5-1	CASSTGLVGTDTQYF
TRBJ2-5	TRBV27	CASRRGWQLSQETQYF
TRBJ1-5	TRBV7-3	CASSLRGTQPQHF
TRBJ2-2	TRBV12-3/TRBV12-4	CASSLKSTGELFF
TRBJ2-2	TRBV5-1	CASSWRGSNTGELFF
TRBJ2-7	TRBV2	CASSEISYEQYF
TRBJ2-5	TRBV12-3/TRBV12-4	CASTSIGGRAGETQYF
TRBJ1-3	TRBV9	CASSAGVSGNTIYF
TRBJ1-2	TRBV4-1	CASSQGPRDGYTF
TRBJ2-7	TRBV4-1	CASSQDSTGNSYEQYF
TRBJ2-7	TRBV5-5	CASSLSVSPRWNEQYF
TRBJ2-6	TRBV20-1	CSALTGLAGGAGANVLTF
TRBJ2-1	TRBV28	CASSISYNEQFF
TRBJ2-7	TRBV5-4	CASSGSEPSYEQYF
TRBJ2-1	TRBV6-4	CARIPTRQGYLFF
TRBJ2-1	TRBV6-5	CASSYSGFRSLGNEQFF
TRBJ2-3	TRBV11-3	CASSSGSGDTQYF
TRBJ1-1	TRBV12-3/TRBV12-4	CASSTFGQAQAFF
TRBJ2-2	TRBV4-3	CASSYASAGELFF
TRBJ2-3	TRBV4-1	CASSRERRTDTQYF
TRBJ2-6	TRBV7-9	CASSSLALSGANVLTF
TRBJ2-3	TRBV12-3/TRBV12-4	CASTQRGGRTDTQYF
TRBJ2-3	TRBV2	CASSTFADTQYF
TRBJ2-1	TRBV7-2	CASSLASSGGAGNEQFF
TRBJ2-2	TRBV5-1	CASSLSGGDTGELFF
TRBJ2-5	TRBV29-1	CSVEEGRVETQYF
TRBJ2-7	TRBV4-3	CASSQGVAGTYEQYF
TRBJ2-1	TRBV4-3	CASSQDRAAYNEQFF
TRBJ1-5	TRBV12-3/TRBV12-4	CASSPVLGGGEQPQHF